This TCR beta chain was recorded in a study of cytomegalovirus exposure and HLA in healthy donors (dated by TCRdb to about 2017). With regard to the full study: An earlier analysis of under 600 of the donors reported 250 to 300 Gb of sequence data and 117 million unique TCR beta sequences from roughly 200 million T cells. Among about 360 genotyped donors of the cohort, an average of around 240,000 unique TCR beta nucleotide sequences were sequenced per donor, roughly 18% of them non-productive. A later analysis re-analyzed previously published TCR beta repertoires from roughly 600 donors and added high-resolution HLA genotyping to study TCR occurrence patterns. Besides the first cohort of 550 to 750 subjects, a separate validation cohort made up of 120 or so different subjects was used. The study was designed to test whether signatures of past pathogen exposure could be identified by cataloging public T cell receptors. In an earlier analysis of 500 to 650 of the donors, high-throughput TCR beta sequencing was used to judge whether each TCR beta V gene segment behaved as functional or pseudogenic. A later genetic analysis used genome-wide SNP genotypes for about 65% of the 666 donors, treating that subset as a discovery cohort. The study profiled the T cell repertoires of approximately 700 subjects by immunosequencing and related them to cytomegalovirus serostatus. Every discovery cohort repertoire had been produced on one sequencing platform. Rather than using new phenotypic data, the later analysis identified candidate immune exposures from TCR beta sequences and from how often those sequences occurred across donors. HLA typing covered class I and class II loci at four-digit resolution. Four or five DR-DQ haplotypes were handled as single units for association and clustering, since linkage in the cohort was strong. Approximately 300 gigabases of sequencing data and around 80 million unique TCR sequences made up an early release that covered fewer than 650 HLA-typed donors. The genetic ancestry cluster associated with self-reported Caucasian donors included roughly 84% of the 398 genotyped donors. Typing coverage differed by locus: A, B, C, DRB1 and DQB1 were typed in about 620-630 donors, DQA1 in about 560, DPA1 in 606, and DPB1 in just under 480. Donor age, sex, ethnicity and CMV serostatus were compiled together with the repertoire data. To predict cytomegalovirus infection status, the study combined high-throughput TCR immunosequencing, statistical association of individual TCRs with disease status, and machine learning. What the study reported, not specific to this receptor: Immune exposure information for the cohort was limited to CMV serostatus. Because some donors lacked HLA typing at each locus, the association tests relied only on the typed subset. The earlier analysis of fewer than 750 of the donors excluded roughly 16 rarely observed V segments, including chromosome 9 orphons, because counts were too low. Broadly in line with IMGT annotations, most TCR beta V segments showed up in productive rearrangements about 90% or about 30% of the time in an earlier analysis of 450 to 600 of the donors. The sequencing pipeline was judged likely to have produced a cluster of highly shared sequence variants as a technical artifact. An association between a missense DCLRE1C variant and V-gene and J-gene trimming of TCR beta chains was found in a later genetic analysis and replicated in an independent cohort. According to a later analysis, most CMV-associated TCR beta chains appeared to be HLA-restricted, and the HLA associations seemed to be driven largely by CMV exposure. In a later analysis, 15,000 to 20,000 TCR beta sequences were associated with specific HLA alleles at a false discovery rate of 0.05. This cohort had only TCR beta chains sequenced, and the lack of alpha or paired-chain data limited which features could be detected. According to the authors, the approach could potentially be generalized to other disease states and immunological phenotypes. Some IMGT-functional V segments, including TRBV6-2 and TRBV6-3, could not be distinguished by the 87-base-pair reads and were therefore excluded. In a later genetic analysis, fewer N-insertions in productive TCRs were reported among donors in an Asian-associated ancestry cluster than the roughly 700-donor mean. Most TCR sequences were observed very rarely across donors, whereas some public TCRs were present in many individuals. In a later analysis, HLA-associated TCR beta chains showed more clonal expansion and lower generation probabilities than non-associated chains that were equally common. Cytomegalovirus status was reported to be diagnosed by the classifier with high specificity and sensitivity in both the original and validation cohorts. Linkage disequilibrium might explain the correlated functional status among segregating V segments, but an unknown experimental factor could not be excluded. A later analysis found that TCR association rates varied across HLA loci, with DRB1 alleles showing the most associated TCRs and HLA-C alleles the fewest. Three of the identified cytomegalovirus-associated TCR beta chains were confirmed in vitro to be specific for cytomegalovirus antigens. When HLA alleles, especially DR and DQ, strongly co-occurred, TCR associations were difficult to assign to individual alleles. According to a later analysis, parvovirus B19, influenza, CMV and Epstein-Barr virus appeared linked to several top co-occurrence clusters. A further reported finding was that TCR beta sequences accurately predicted the HLA-A and HLA-B alleles for most subjects in the first cohort. In the study, approximately 160 TCR beta chains were listed as associated with cytomegalovirus. Presence/absence analyses assumed roughly uniform sequencing depth across donors, an assumption that may not hold.

The library came from the immunoSEQ multiplex PCR assay. The multiplex PCR relied on a mix of 60 forward primers for TCR Vbeta segments and 13 reverse primers for TCR Jbeta segments. The CDR3 region of rearranged TCR beta genes was amplified from genomic DNA with a multiplex PCR assay. Amplified TCR beta libraries were sequenced as 87-base-pair reads on the Illumina HiSeq System. On the study's bioinformatics: Across the 500 to 850 repertoires, a later analysis counted 78 million or so unique TCR beta chains, roughly 11 million of which were shared by at least two donors. A nearest-neighbor algorithm error-corrected the raw reads and collapsed the reads into unique sequences, merging closely related sequences to remove PCR and sequencing errors. V, D and J gene segments were assigned by aligning CDR3 sequences to IMGT reference sequences. For a sequence to be retained, at least a six-nucleotide match to both a V gene segment and a J gene segment was required. Rearrangements were called productive when the CDR3 lacked stop codons and stayed in frame with V and J; all others were non-productive. Following IMGT convention, CDR3 was defined as the stretch from the second conserved V-encoded cysteine up to the conserved J-encoded phenylalanine. The earlier analysis of roughly 590 of the donors excluded any sequence lacking an unambiguous match to a single V gene segment. In an earlier analysis of 450 to 700 of the donors, V segments were called functional above 56.7% productive rearrangements and were called segregating when the between-donor standard deviation exceeded 5%. A statistical classification framework was built to diagnose cytomegalovirus status from the catalog of TCR beta chain sequences. V and J gene assignment, in a later analysis, came from comparing TCR nucleotide sequences with IMGT/GENE-DB human TR gene sequences. A later analysis assigned CDR3 sequences and most-parsimonious VDJ recombination scenarios with the TCRdist pipeline. In a later analysis, every TCR beta chain was defined by the combination of its CDR3 amino acid sequence and its V-gene family, and reads without a unique V-gene family were dropped. A later analysis removed 592 highly shared, low-generation-probability nucleotide sequences to deal with suspected cross-contamination and a sequencing artifact. In a later analysis, a clonal expansion index was calculated for each public chain from normalized within-repertoire ranks of inferred template counts. A later analysis computed generation probabilities with a VDJ recombination model fitted to out-of-frame rearrangements, and checked the results against IGoR. In a later analysis, TCR-TCR, TCR-HLA and TCR-CMV co-occurrence was scored with hypergeometric tests, and a repertoire-size bias correction was applied to TCR pairs. A later analysis estimated false discovery rates by permuting HLA or CMV assignments 20 times. In a later analysis, co-occurring TCRs were grouped with DBSCAN, and TCRdist sequence similarity was added when clustering was performed within HLA-allele-positive subsets. Repertoires with fewer than 30,000 or more than 120,000 public chains were left out of co-occurrence clustering, as were five repertoires with anomalous nucleotide sharing. This is the immuneACCESS table as TCRdb keeps it, with only in-frame sequences that have V and J called. A part of the clones is gone; compared with another copy, unresolved V genes explain less than half, and the rest is unexplained. D and trimming come from the DNA, and the V and J calls and clone size come from that table. For this sample the table gives about 200,000 clones, of which 79% were detected only once. 4.4% of the sample belongs to the ten largest clones.

As concerns this clone: It lacks a known antigen. No much larger clonotype is one base removed from it; base qualities were not supplied.

The cohort was made up of about 670 healthy bone marrow donors. All cohort members were sampled while nominally healthy, although unrecorded immune exposures were likely present. The donor tested CMV seropositive and was one of the 289 seropositive cohort members. A peripheral blood sample was provided by each donor, and peripheral blood mononuclear cells were used for TCR beta sequencing. Genomic DNA was extracted from the blood cell samples with the Qiagen DNeasy Blood Extraction Kit. V and J lose 1 base and 2 bases, and a span of 9 bases separates them. CDR1 SGHVS and CDR2 FNYEAQ were looked up in the germline V gene. Spanning cysteine to phenylalanine, the CDR3 consists of 15 amino acids. The read is trimmed to its CDR3 DNA, 45 bases read in frame from base 1.

The rearrangement combines TRBV7-6 with TRBJ2-1; the D gene is perhaps TRBD2, on 6 matching bases. The specimen sequenced was PBMCs. This sequence originates from a woman aged 25-40 years in good health and CMV-seropositive. The CDR3 here reads CASSLGGGAYNEQFF. At the DNA level, the sequence is TGTGCCAGCAGCTTAGGCGGCGGGGCCTACAATGAGCAGTTCTTC.